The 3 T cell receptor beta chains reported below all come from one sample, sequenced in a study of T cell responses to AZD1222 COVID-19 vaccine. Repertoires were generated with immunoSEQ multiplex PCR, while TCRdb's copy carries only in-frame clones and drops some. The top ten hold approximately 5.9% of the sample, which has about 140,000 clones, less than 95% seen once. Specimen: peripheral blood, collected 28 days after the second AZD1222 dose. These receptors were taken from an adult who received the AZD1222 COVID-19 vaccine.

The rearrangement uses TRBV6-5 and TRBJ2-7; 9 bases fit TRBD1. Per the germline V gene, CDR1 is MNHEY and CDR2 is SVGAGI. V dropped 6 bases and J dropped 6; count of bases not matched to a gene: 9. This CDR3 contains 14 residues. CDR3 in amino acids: CASSKDRGRIEQYF. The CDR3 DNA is TGTGCCAGCAGCAAGGACAGGGGTCGAATCGAGCAGTACTTC.

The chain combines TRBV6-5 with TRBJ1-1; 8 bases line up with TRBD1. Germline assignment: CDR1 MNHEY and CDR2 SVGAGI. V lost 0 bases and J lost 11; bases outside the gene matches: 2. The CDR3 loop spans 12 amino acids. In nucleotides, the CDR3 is TGTGCCAGCAGTTACTCGACAGGGGAGGCTTTCTTT. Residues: CASSYSTGEAFF.

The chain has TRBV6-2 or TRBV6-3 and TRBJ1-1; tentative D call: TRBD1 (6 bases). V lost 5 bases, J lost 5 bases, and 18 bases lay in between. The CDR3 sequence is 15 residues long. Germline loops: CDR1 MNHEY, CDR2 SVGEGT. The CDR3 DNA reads TGTGCCAGCAGTCCCCAGAAACAGGGCAGGACTGAAGCTTTCTTT. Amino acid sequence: CASSPQKQGRTEAFF.